The T cell receptor (beta chain) under discussion was sequenced for a study of blood T cell repertoires in COVID-19. Germline assignment: CDR1 SGHVS and CDR2 FQNEAQ. Deletions cut 4 bases from V and 3 bases from J, with 10 bases between. This CDR3 spans 13 amino acids. This clone was observed a handful of times. Generated by immunoSEQ multiplex PCR, the TCRdb table keeps only in-frame clones and is missing some. The sample lists under 150,000 clones, less than 85% occurring once. The rearrangement uses TRBV7-8 and TRBJ2-7; maybe TRBD2 (6 bases). The source material was peripheral blood. The receptor was derived from a woman of 80 years or more with acute or convalescent COVID-19. The CDR3 reads CASSWGLYYEQYF. DNA of the CDR3: TGTGCCAGCAGCTGGGGACTTTACTACGAGCAGTACTTC.